The rows below give T cell receptor beta chains drawn from one sample of a study of neurological immune-mediated disorders. TCRdb independently ran MiXCR on the 5' RACE reads; one entry per CDR3 protein. The sample has 70,000 to 95,000 distinct CDR3 sequences, under 20% seen once; the top ten hold approximately 15%. The material sequenced was PBMCs. These receptors were collected from a woman aged 40-49 years in good health. The CDR3 runs from the conserved cysteine through the conserved F or W. The D gene is left open where the match is weak. Clone size is shown for a subset of rows, as once, few, many or a class of expanded clone.

TRBV5-1	17	many	TRBJ2-3	TRBD1	CASSESTGGISTDTQYF	TGCGCCAGCAGCGAGAGCACAGGGGGCATATCCACAGATACGCAGTATTTT
TRBV5-1	14	many	TRBJ2-3	NA	CASSLGPGRDTQYF	TGCGCCAGCAGCTTGGGTCCGGGAAGGGATACGCAGTATTTT
TRBV7-2	14	NA	TRBJ2-1	NA	CASSFGDSYNEQFF	TGTGCCAGCAGCTTCGGAGACTCCTACAATGAGCAGTTCTTC
TRBV7-9	15	many	TRBJ1-4	NA	CASSLVGGVGEKLFF	TGTGCCAGCAGCTTAGTGGGGGGCGTCGGTGAAAAACTGTTTTTT
TRBV5-4	16	many	TRBJ2-2	NA	CASSLRDGSRTGELFF	TGTGCCAGCAGTCTCCGGGACGGAAGTAGGACCGGGGAGCTGTTTTTT
TRBV7-2	13	many	TRBJ2-5	NA	CASSLDGLGTQYF	TGTGCCAGCAGCTTAGACGGATTAGGGACCCAGTACTTC
TRBV20-1	12	many	TRBJ2-7	NA	CSADPGRREQYF	TGCAGTGCTGATCCCGGGAGACGAGAGCAGTACTTC
TRBV5-1	18	many	TRBJ2-7	TRBD1	CASSLEGQGRNLLYEQYF	TGCGCCAGCAGCTTGGAAGGACAGGGGAGAAACCTACTGTACGAGCAGTACTTC
TRBV20-1	12	many	TRBJ2-5	TRBD1	CSARQGRETQYF	TGCAGTGCCAGACAGGGAAGGGAGACCCAGTACTTC
TRBV2	17	NA	TRBJ2-3	TRBD1	CASSRPTDRVAQDTQYF	TGTGCCAGCAGCCGACCCACGGACAGGGTAGCACAAGATACGCAGTATTTT
TRBV29-1	13	many	TRBJ1-2	NA	CSVGQGQPYGYTF	TGCAGCGTGGGGCAAGGACAGCCCTATGGCTACACCTTC
TRBV7-2	12	many	TRBJ1-6	NA	CASSLSVSPLHF	TGTGCCAGCAGCTTATCGGTGTCACCCCTCCACTTT
TRBV20-1	18	many	TRBJ2-5	NA	CSARDSFRGGGWQETQYF	TGCAGTGCTAGAGATTCTTTCAGGGGGGGAGGGTGGCAAGAGACCCAGTACTTC
TRBV7-8	16	many	TRBJ2-2	TRBD2	CASSLTGGALTGELFF	TGTGCCAGCAGCTTAACCGGGGGGGCGCTCACCGGGGAGCTGTTTTTT
TRBV20-1	15	NA	TRBJ2-1	NA	CSALPLATRINEQFF	TGCAGTGCTCTCCCTCTTGCGACAAGGATCAATGAGCAGTTCTTC
TRBV5-5	16	many	TRBJ2-2	NA	CASSLYGPVGTGELFF	TGTGCCAGCAGCTTGTATGGGCCGGTCGGCACCGGGGAGCTGTTTTTT
TRBV28	13	few	TRBJ2-5	NA	CASSYERGETQYF	TGTGCCAGCAGTTATGAACGAGGGGAGACCCAGTACTTC
TRBV6-2/TRBV6-3	16	many	TRBJ2-1	TRBD2	CASSYAPAGAWNEQFF	TGTGCCAGCAGTTATGCTCCAGCGGGGGCGTGGAATGAGCAGTTCTTC
TRBV9	13	many	TRBJ1-1	NA	CASSPPAGTEAFF	TGTGCCAGCAGCCCCCCGGCCGGTACCGAAGCTTTCTTT
TRBV7-2	14	many	TRBJ1-4	TRBD1	CASSRDRVDEKLFF	TGTGCCAGCAGCCGGGACAGGGTTGACGAAAAACTGTTTTTT
TRBV3-1	15	many	TRBJ1-1	NA	CASSHRTRGNTEAFF	TGTGCCAGCAGCCACCGAACCAGGGGGAACACTGAAGCTTTCTTT
TRBV27	14	many	TRBJ1-1	NA	CASSLTKLNTEAFF	TGTGCCAGCAGTTTAACCAAATTGAACACTGAAGCTTTCTTT
TRBV5-1	14	many	TRBJ1-1	TRBD1	CASSRDRGQTEAFF	TGCGCCAGCAGCCGGGACAGGGGGCAGACTGAAGCTTTCTTT
TRBV5-1	14	many	TRBJ2-5	NA	CASSFQGLGETQYF	TGCGCCAGCAGCTTCCAGGGGCTCGGAGAGACCCAGTACTTC
TRBV28	12	few	TRBJ2-4	NA	CASSPPENIQYF	TGTGCCAGCAGTCCCCCCGAAAACATTCAGTACTTC
TRBV2	12	many	TRBJ2-5	TRBD1	CASQGAGETQYF	TGTGCCAGTCAGGGGGCAGGAGAGACCCAGTACTTC
TRBV20-1	14	few	TRBJ2-1	TRBD2	CSALRPGGDNEQFF	TGCAGTGCCCTACGCCCGGGGGGGGACAATGAGCAGTTCTTC
TRBV24-1	16	many	TRBJ2-1	TRBD2	CATSDPGTSGGNEQFF	TGTGCCACCAGTGATCCAGGGACTAGCGGGGGGAATGAGCAGTTCTTC
TRBV14	15	many	TRBJ1-1	TRBD1	CASVNLAGGATEAFF	TGTGCCAGCGTTAATTTGGCAGGGGGCGCGACTGAAGCTTTCTTT
TRBV20-1	15	many	TRBJ1-5	NA	CSAVDPGAGNQPQHF	TGCAGTGCCGTTGATCCGGGGGCGGGAAATCAGCCCCAGCATTTT
TRBV28	13	many	TRBJ2-4	NA	CASRAADSNIQYF	TGTGCCAGCCGGGCGGCAGATTCAAACATTCAGTACTTC
TRBV28	15	many	TRBJ1-1	TRBD1	CASMGGQGRSTEAFF	TGTGCCAGCATGGGGGGACAGGGGAGAAGCACTGAAGCTTTCTTT
TRBV20-1	14	many	TRBJ2-5	NA	CSATDREGRETQYF	TGCAGTGCGACCGACAGGGAGGGGCGAGAGACCCAGTACTTC
TRBV20-1	16	many	TRBJ2-1	TRBD2	CSARRWAAGFYNEQFF	TGCAGTGCTCGACGGTGGGCAGCGGGGTTCTACAATGAGCAGTTCTTC
TRBV4-3	17	many	TRBJ2-1	NA	CASSQLRLGVTYNEQFF	TGCGCCAGCAGCCAACTTAGGCTGGGGGTTACCTACAATGAGCAGTTCTTC
TRBV5-1	17	many	TRBJ1-1	TRBD1	CASSLVGRGTEDTEAFF	TGCGCCAGCAGCTTGGTGGGGAGGGGGACAGAGGACACTGAAGCTTTCTTT
TRBV5-1	13	many	TRBJ2-5	NA	CASSLGTQETQYF	TGCGCCAGCAGCCTGGGGACTCAAGAGACCCAGTACTTC
TRBV24-1	16	many	TRBJ2-3	NA	CATSDVDRDYTDTQYF	TGTGCCACCAGTGACGTTGACAGGGACTACACAGATACGCAGTATTTT
TRBV2	14	many	TRBJ1-5	NA	CASSDKNSNQPQHF	TGTGCCAGCAGTGACAAGAATAGCAATCAGCCCCAGCATTTT
TRBV27	11	NA	TRBJ2-7	NA	CASGREYEQYF	TGTGCCAGCGGGCGAGAATACGAGCAGTACTTC
TRBV9	14	many	TRBJ2-2	TRBD1	CASSAEGATGELFF	TGTGCCAGCAGCGCTGAGGGGGCAACCGGGGAGCTGTTTTTT
TRBV5-8	15	many	TRBJ2-1	TRBD1	CASSVDRGLDNEQFF	TGTGCCAGCAGCGTTGACAGGGGTCTCGACAATGAGCAGTTCTTC
TRBV5-5	14	many	TRBJ1-1	NA	CASSLGQMNTEAFF	TGTGCCAGCAGCTTGGGGCAGATGAACACTGAAGCTTTCTTT
TRBV20-1	15	many	TRBJ1-5	NA	CSARPRDGPNQPQHF	TGCAGTGCTAGACCCCGGGACGGACCGAATCAGCCCCAGCATTTT
TRBV3-1	14	NA	TRBJ2-7	NA	CASSQDDTGFEQYF	TGTGCCAGCAGCCAAGACGACACAGGGTTCGAGCAGTACTTC
TRBV29-1	17	many	TRBJ2-6	NA	CSVAPESLVSGANVLTF	TGCAGCGTTGCTCCAGAGTCCCTTGTCTCTGGGGCCAACGTCCTGACTTTC